Included here is one T cell receptor (beta chain) sequence, with context. The entry originates in a study of blood T cell repertoires in COVID-19. In the original processing: Reference gene primer amplification gave nucleated cell count estimates. Sequencing used immunoSEQ multiplex PCR; TCRdb keeps in-frame clones, though not all of them. V and J calls plus clone size are reproduced from that table; the DNA served to infer D and trimming. This sample carries some 19,000 clones, about four fifths of them seen once, and the ten largest clones take 5.5% to 7%. The CDR3 is made up of 15 amino acids. Between the trimmed V and J ends, which lost 0 bases and 4 bases, there was a span of 10 bases. The V gene's germline CDR1 is MNHEY and CDR2 SVGAGI.

Specimen: peripheral blood. V usage is TRBV6-5 and J usage is TRBJ2-1, with unresolved D. The sequence came from a human donor in a cohort sampled during active COVID-19. The CDR3 nucleotides are TGTGCCAGCAGTTACTCGGCCATAACATACAATGAGCAGTTCTTC. It is translated as CASSYSAITYNEQFF.